This TCR beta chain was identified in a study of T cell changes during pregnancy in multiple sclerosis. Generated by immunoSEQ multiplex PCR, the TCRdb table keeps only in-frame clones and is missing some. The sample contains approximately 21,000 clones, 75% to 90% of which appear only once. In germline, CDR1 is PRHDT, CDR2 FYEKMQ (reference sequence). This CDR3 is 14 amino acids long. V was pared by 2 bases and J by 6 bases, with 7 bases of the junction left unmatched. The sequenced sample was CD8+ T cells from peripheral blood mononuclear cells, obtained after pregnancy. The sequence was obtained from a female donor in good health, enrolled as a control in a pregnancy study. V and J are TRBV13 and TRBJ2-7; 7 bases are shared with TRBD2. For the CDR3, the DNA is TGTGCCAGCAGCTTAAGCCCTAGCGGTGGCGAGCAGTACTTC. It codes for CASSLSPSGGEQYF.